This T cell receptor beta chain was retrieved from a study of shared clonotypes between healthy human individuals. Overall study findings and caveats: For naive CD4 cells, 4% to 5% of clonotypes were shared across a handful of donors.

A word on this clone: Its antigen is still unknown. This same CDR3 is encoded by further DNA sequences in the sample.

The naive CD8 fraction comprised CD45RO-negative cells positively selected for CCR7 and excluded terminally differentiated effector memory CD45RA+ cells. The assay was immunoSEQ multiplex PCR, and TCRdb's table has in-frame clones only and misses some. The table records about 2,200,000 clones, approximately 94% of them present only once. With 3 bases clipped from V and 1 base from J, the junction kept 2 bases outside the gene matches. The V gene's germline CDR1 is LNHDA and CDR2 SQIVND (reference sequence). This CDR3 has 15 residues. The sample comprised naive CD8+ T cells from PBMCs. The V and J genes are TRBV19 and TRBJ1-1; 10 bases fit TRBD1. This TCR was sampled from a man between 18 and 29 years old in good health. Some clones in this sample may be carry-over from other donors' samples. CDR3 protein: CASSIGDRGNTEAFF. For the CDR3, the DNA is TGTGCCAGTAGTATTGGGGACAGGGGGAACACTGAAGCTTTCTTT.